This T cell receptor (beta chain) was found in a study of cytomegalovirus exposure and HLA in healthy donors. About the study: It was reported in a later analysis that the same platform had been used for the 90 to 150 validation repertoires as for the roughly 710 first-cohort repertoires.

Generated by immunoSEQ multiplex PCR, the TCRdb table keeps only in-frame clones and is missing some. The sample records approximately 220,000 clones, around 80% being singletons. This CDR3 contains 15 residues. Per germline, CDR1 SGDLS and CDR2 YYNGEE. Trimming pared 0 bases from V and 4 bases from J, leaving 14 bases between. Input material: PBMCs. The TCR sequence derives from a woman aged 25 to 39 in good health and CMV-seropositive. The chain combines TRBV9 with TRBJ2-7; D is uncertain. CDR3 residues: CASSVALSVVYEQYF. In DNA form, the CDR3 reads TGTGCCAGCAGCGTAGCTCTGTCGGTCGTTTACGAGCAGTACTTC.